This TCR beta chain comes out of a study of vaccination and CD4 T cells after COVID-19. About the research overall: For control cultures, the treatment was a CEFX pool, an HIV-1 Nef pool, or no peptide.

Study-level results: From approximately 21 to 40, the median of SARS-CoV-2-reactive clonotypes rose without reaching significance.

Treatment: approximately 9-day PBMC culture with coronavirus spike peptide pools or control peptides (ViraFEST assay). Under the ViraFEST approach, antigen-specific T cells were expanded with peptide pools and TCRs subsequently sequenced. PCR positivity dates ran from March to December 2020, preceding US Alpha, Beta and Delta variants. Concerning this clonotype itself: The antigen is not known.

Germline-derived CDR1 and CDR2 are SEHNR and FQNEAQ (reference sequence). V lost 2 bases and J lost 2, with 17 bases in between. The CDR3 is 17 amino acids. Once obtained from cultured CD4+ T cells, the DNA was sequenced using the Oncomine TCR Beta short-read assay. Each CDR3 protein gets one entry after TCRdb re-called the PCR reads with MiXCR. This sample yields fewer than 7,500 distinct CDR3 sequences, of which 61% are seen a single time; 34% belongs to the top ten. The chain joins TRBV7-9 to TRBJ2-3, with D possibly matching TRBD1 (5 bases). Sequences were obtained from CD4+ T cells from blood, cultured in vitro. The sequence was collected from a human donor who had recovered from COVID-19. CDR3 region: CASSLTGMGLITDTQYF. CDR3 coding DNA: TGTGCCAGCAGCTTAACAGGAATGGGTCTTATCACAGATACGCAGTATTTT. Supplemented by reference TRBV7-9 and TRBJ2-3, the full variable domain reads DTGVSQNPRHKITKRGQNVTFRCDPISEHNRLYWYRQTLGQGPEFLTYFQNEAQLEKSRLLSDRFSAERPKGSFSTLEIQRTEQGDSAMYLCASSLTGMGLITDTQYFGPGTRLTVL.